The 5 T cell receptor beta chains below come from one sample, sequenced in a study of T cell responses to AZD1222 COVID-19 vaccine. Here immunoSEQ multiplex PCR was the method, and the copy in TCRdb shows in-frame clones only, minus some. The sample yields 50,000 to 70,000 clones, nearly 90% seen once. The sample consisted of peripheral blood, taken 28 days after the second AZD1222 dose. These receptor sequences come from an adult who received the AZD1222 COVID-19 vaccine.

This chain connects TRBV11-2 to TRBJ2-1, with D tentatively TRBD1 or TRBD2 (5 bases each). The germline V gene encodes CDR1 SGHAT and CDR2 FQNNGV. The CDR3 runs to 17 residues. V dropped 3 bases and J dropped 5 bases, with 20 bases sitting between them. CDR3: CASSLGPPIRVDNEQFF. In nucleotides, the CDR3 is TGTGCCAGCAGCTTGGGACCCCCGATTCGGGTTGACAATGAGCAGTTCTTC.

The chain carries TRBV5-1 and TRBJ2-2; a possible D gene is TRBD1 (6 bases). Trimming took 0 bases from V and 2 from J, leaving 8 bases between them. CDR1 SGHRS and CDR2 YFSETQ come from the germline V gene. There are 15 residues in the CDR3. The CDR3 bases are TGCGCCAGCAGCTTGGTAGGGACAAACACCGGGGAGCTGTTTTTT. Translating it yields CASSLVGTNTGELFF.

The J gene is TRBJ1-1, the V gene TRBV7-2; D is unresolved. Between the trimmed V and J ends, which lost 1 base and 11 bases, there was a span of 17 bases. CDR1 SGHTA and CDR2 FQGNSA come from the germline V gene. CDR3 size: 14 residues. The CDR3 is CASSLVTTKSLAFF. The DNA for the CDR3 is TGTGCCAGCAGCTTAGTAACGACAAAGAGTTTGGCTTTCTTT.

This clone was found once. The chain has TRBV27 and TRBJ1-6, with a tentative D call TRBD1 (6 bases). The CDR3 extends over 15 amino acids. Trimming shortened V by 2 bases and J by 8 bases, and 13 bases separated the two germline ends. Germline V gene sequence: CDR1 MNHEY, CDR2 SMNVEV (reference sequence). CDR3 DNA sequence: TGTGCCAGCAGTTTAAATTCCCGACAGGATTCACCCCTCCACTTT. Amino acids: CASSLNSRQDSPLHF.

The chain recombines TRBV6-5 with TRBJ1-5, with D unresolved. CDR1 is MNHEY and CDR2 is SVGAGI in the germline V gene. The CDR3 consists of 14 residues. V lost 2 bases and J 1 base, leaving 6 bases between the germline ends. The CDR3 loop reads CASSYGGSNQPQHF. The CDR3 DNA reads as TGTGCCAGCAGTTACGGCGGAAGCAATCAGCCCCAGCATTTT.